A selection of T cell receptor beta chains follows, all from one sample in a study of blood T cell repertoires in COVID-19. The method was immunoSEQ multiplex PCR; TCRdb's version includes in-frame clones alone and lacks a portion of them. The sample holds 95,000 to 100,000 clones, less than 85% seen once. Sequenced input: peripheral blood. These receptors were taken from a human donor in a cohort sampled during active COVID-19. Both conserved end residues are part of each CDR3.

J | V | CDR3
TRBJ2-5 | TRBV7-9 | CASSALVGETQYF
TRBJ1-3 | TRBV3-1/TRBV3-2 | CASSLFGSSGNTIYF
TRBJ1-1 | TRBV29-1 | CSASGLSNTEAFF
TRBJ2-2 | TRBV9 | CASSPYGGAAPTGELFF
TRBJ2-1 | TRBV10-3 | CAISEGSGSHEQFF
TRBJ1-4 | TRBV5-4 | CASSPQPGQGSGEEKLFF
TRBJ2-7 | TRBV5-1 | CASSSPSGTAMGVTYEQYF
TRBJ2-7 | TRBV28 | CASSLWGGNYEQYF
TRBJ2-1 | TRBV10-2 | CASSEFFGSGLAASNEQFF
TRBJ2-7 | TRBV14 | CASSRKITGGEQYF
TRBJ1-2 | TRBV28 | CASSSTNYGYTF
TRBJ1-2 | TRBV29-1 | CSVEAETYGYTF
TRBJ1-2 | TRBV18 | CASSPPRSGGERGYTF
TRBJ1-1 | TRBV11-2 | CASSLGGGGTGLHTEAFF
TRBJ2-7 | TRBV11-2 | CASSLDGSTNEQYF
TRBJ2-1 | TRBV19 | CASRSGPASYNEQFF